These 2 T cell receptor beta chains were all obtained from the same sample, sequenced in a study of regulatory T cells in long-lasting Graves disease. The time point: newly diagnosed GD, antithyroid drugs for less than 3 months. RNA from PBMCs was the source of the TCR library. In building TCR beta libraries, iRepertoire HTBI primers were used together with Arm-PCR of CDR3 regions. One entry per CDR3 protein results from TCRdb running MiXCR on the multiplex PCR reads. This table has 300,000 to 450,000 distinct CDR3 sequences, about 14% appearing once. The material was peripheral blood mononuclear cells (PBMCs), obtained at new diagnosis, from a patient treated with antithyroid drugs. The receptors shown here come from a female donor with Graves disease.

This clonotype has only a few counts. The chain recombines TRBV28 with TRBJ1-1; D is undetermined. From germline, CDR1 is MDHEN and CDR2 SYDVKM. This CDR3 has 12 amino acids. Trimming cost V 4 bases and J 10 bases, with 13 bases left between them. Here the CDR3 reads CASSSRVSRAFF. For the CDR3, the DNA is TGTGCCAGCAGTTCAAGGGTTTCGAGAGCTTTCTTT.

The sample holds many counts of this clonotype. CDR3 sequence: CASSLKSGGQPQHF. The CDR3 nucleotides are TGTGCCAGCAGCTTAAAGAGCGGCGGTCAGCCCCAGCATTTT. The rearrangement links TRBV7-2 to TRBJ1-5; D remains ambiguous. Germline V gene data show CDR1 as SGHTA and CDR2 as FQGNSA. V was clipped by 2 bases and J by 6 bases, with 11 bases between them. The CDR3 contains 14 residues.